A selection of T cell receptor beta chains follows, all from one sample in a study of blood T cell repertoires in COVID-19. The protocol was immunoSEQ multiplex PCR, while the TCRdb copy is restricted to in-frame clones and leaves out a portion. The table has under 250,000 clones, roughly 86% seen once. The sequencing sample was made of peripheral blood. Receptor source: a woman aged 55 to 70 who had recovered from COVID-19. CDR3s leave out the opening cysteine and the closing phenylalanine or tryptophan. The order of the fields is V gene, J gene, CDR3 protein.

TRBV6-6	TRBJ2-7	ASSLGQGKQSSYEQY
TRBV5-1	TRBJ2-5	ASSWGLAGDSWETQY
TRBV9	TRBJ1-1	ASSDSGGTEAF
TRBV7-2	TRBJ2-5	ASSLAGGIQETQY
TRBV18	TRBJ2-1	ASSPKGLDGNEQF
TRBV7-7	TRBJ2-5	ASSLVGTGSETQY
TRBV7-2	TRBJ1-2	ASSSISGTANYGYT
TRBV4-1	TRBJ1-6	ASSQDPQGSYNSPLH
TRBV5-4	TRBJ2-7	ASSTSGYEQY
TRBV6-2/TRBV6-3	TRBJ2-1	ASSWGTSGNTWAEQF
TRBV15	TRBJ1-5	ATSRGDSSYQPQH
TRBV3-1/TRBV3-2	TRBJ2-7	ASGASGGALY
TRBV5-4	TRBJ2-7	ASSLGGQVEQY
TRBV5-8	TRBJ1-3	ASSALESSGNTIY
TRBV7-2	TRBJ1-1	ASSSDRGLAEAF
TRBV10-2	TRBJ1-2	ASRIGTGNYGYT
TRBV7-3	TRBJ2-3	ASSRDRGFADTQY
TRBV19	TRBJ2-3	ASSTRFADTQY
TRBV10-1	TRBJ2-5	ASSESHPAGEQETQY
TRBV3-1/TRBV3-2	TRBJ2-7	ASSKTSGGVTAYEQY
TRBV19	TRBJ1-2	ASSIYYGTSSARGYT
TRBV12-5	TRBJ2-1	ASAPGQAYNEQF
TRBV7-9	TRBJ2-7	ASTGTVYEQY
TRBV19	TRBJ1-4	ASSIHRPATNEKLF
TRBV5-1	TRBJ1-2	ASSLEGQPNYGYT
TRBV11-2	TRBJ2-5	ASSLHRGSGTQY
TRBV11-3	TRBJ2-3	ASSQGLRSTDTQY
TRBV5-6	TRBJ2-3	ASSLGTSGGAFPDTQY
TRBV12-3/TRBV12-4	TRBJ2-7	ASTYSRIYEQY
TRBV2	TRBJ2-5	ASSPLWGGQETQY
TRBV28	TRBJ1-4	ASSFRQGGTNEKLF